The sequence of this T cell receptor (beta chain) was determined in a study of T cell responses to AZD1222 COVID-19 vaccine. General study results and limits: A reported finding is that nearly half of spike-specific TCRs target unmutated variant regions. The donors showed a predominance of white British ancestry and of females, with possible underestimation of clonal diversity. Across spike, vaccine-associated CD4 TCRs were found, dominant at 160-218 and 743-854. Only a handful of AZD1222 recipients tested seropositive at baseline.

The CDR3 is made up of 15 amino acids. Trimming removed 0 bases at V and 0 bases at J, with 7 bases between. CDR1 is SGDLS and CDR2 is YYNGEE in the germline V gene. Comments on this clone: Its antigen is still unknown.

Produced via immunoSEQ multiplex PCR; TCRdb's table is partial and in-frame only. This sample carries tens of thousands of clones, around 90% of them seen once, and the ten largest clones take about 23%. The sequence was obtained from an adult in good health. This sequence joins TRBV9 and TRBJ1-5; D not resolved. Source: peripheral blood, taken on day 0 of AZD1222 vaccination. In DNA form, the CDR3 reads TGTGCCAGCAGCGTAGGGCCTTATAGCAATCAGCCCCAGCATTTT. It specifies CASSVGPYSNQPQHF.